This T cell receptor beta chain stems from a study of blood T cell repertoires in COVID-19. Study background: Specimens from acute and convalescent COVID-19 originated in the United States, Italy and Spain. T cells, B-cell-depleted T cells, or PBMCs provided the cDNA or gDNA that served as material.

Participant age was about 18 to 89 years, and participants resided in approximately 25 US areas. Assignments of participants to cohorts depended upon their own reported clinical history. Libraries were prepared by immunoSEQ multiplex PCR; TCRdb keeps only in-frame clonotypes and omits some of them. The sample contains 200,000 or so clones, about nine tenths of which appear only once. V gave up 4 bases and J gave up 0 bases, with 11 bases separating them. The germline CDR1 and CDR2 sequences are SGDLS and YYNGEE. CDR3 length: 15 residues. This chain connects TRBV9 to TRBJ2-1; tentatively, D is TRBD2 (5 bases). The receptor's source is a man aged 25-45 years in a cohort exposed to, infected with or recovered from COVID-19 (not recorded which). Sequenced material: PBMCs or T cells enriched from blood (not recorded which). CDR3 amino acids: CASSYHSGSYNEQFF. DNA of the CDR3: TGTGCCAGCAGCTACCACAGCGGCTCCTACAATGAGCAGTTCTTC.